Below, 12 T cell receptor beta chains from the same sample are listed, as sequenced in a study of cytomegalovirus exposure and HLA in healthy donors. Both 60 Vbeta primers and 13 Jbeta primers went into the PCR. The assay was immunoSEQ multiplex PCR, and TCRdb's table has in-frame clones only and misses some. The sample lists 77,000 or so clones; around 80% were seen once. Sequencing was performed on PBMCs. These receptors all stem from a man aged 70-80 years in good health and CMV-seropositive.

The chain employs TRBV7-9 and TRBJ2-7; possible D gene TRBD2, 5 bases. CDR1 and CDR2 (germline): SEHNR, FQNEAQ (reference sequence). Trimming removed 7 bases from V and 3 bases from J, with 16 bases in between. This CDR3 is 14 amino acids long. CDR3 sequence: CASTSGNGGYEQYF. The CDR3 bases are TGTGCCAGCACCTCTGGGAACGGAGGCTACGAGCAGTACTTC.

V is TRBV6-1 and J is TRBJ1-5; D remains unclear. Germline assignment: CDR1 MNHNS and CDR2 SASEGT. The V end lost 3 bases, the J end lost 3 bases, and 6 bases lay between the germline ends. CDR3 length: 13 amino acids. Here the CDR3 reads CASSDTINQPQHF. Here the CDR3 DNA reads TGTGCCAGCAGTGATACTATCAATCAGCCCCAGCATTTT.

The rearrangement links TRBV2 to TRBJ1-3; D is possibly TRBD1 (5 bases). CDR3 size: 18 residues. CDR1 and CDR2 from the germline V gene are SNHLY and FYNNEI. V lost 5 bases, J lost 0 bases, and 20 bases lay in between. The CDR3 region is CASSRLGAGASSGNTIYF. CDR3 nucleotide sequence: TGTGCCAGCAGTAGACTTGGGGCAGGCGCTAGCTCTGGAAACACCATATATTTT.

CDR3 DNA sequence: TGCGCCAGCAGCGTGACTAGCGGGGGGCAAGAGACCCAGTACTTC. Translated, it gives CASSVTSGGQETQYF. This chain links TRBV10-1 with TRBJ2-5, with TRBD2 matching 13 bases. Germline CDR1 and CDR2: WNHNN and SYGVQD (reference sequence). This CDR3 region has 15 residues. Trimming removed 6 bases from V and 2 bases from J; junction bases left unmatched: 3.

This sequence joins TRBV7-8 and TRBJ2-5; D is possibly TRBD1 (6 bases). Germline loops: CDR1 SGHVS, CDR2 FQNEAQ. The CDR3 runs 14 residues. The V end lost 1 base, the J end lost 4 bases, and 10 bases lay between the germline ends. CDR3 residues: CASSLGTARETQYF. The CDR3 region has the DNA TGTGCCAGCAGCTTAGGGACAGCCAGAGAGACCCAGTACTTC.

The rearrangement joins TRBV6-1 to TRBJ1-2; a weak D match, TRBD1 (6 bases). The V and J ends lost 3 bases and 8 bases respectively, with 13 bases between them. The germline V gene has CDR1 MNHNS and CDR2 SASEGT. CDR3 length equals 13 residues. As DNA, the CDR3 is TGTGCCAGCAGTGAGAACAGGGAGGGAGGCTACACCTTC. Amino acid sequence: CASSENREGGYTF.

The V and J genes are TRBV30 and TRBJ2-1, with D maybe TRBD2 (5 bases). This CDR3 spans 12 amino acids. The germline V and J ends were trimmed by 1 base and 15 bases, with 16 bases remaining between them. Germline V CDR1 and CDR2: GTSNPN, SVGIG (reference sequence). As DNA, the CDR3 is TGTGCCTGGAGTGGGGAGAGAGAATCGCGGTTCTTC. It encodes CAWSGERESRFF. Drawing the rest from reference TRBV30 and TRBJ2-1, the complete variable domain is SQTIHQWPATLVQPVGSPLSLECTVEGTSNPNLYWYRQAAGRGLQLLFYSVGIGQISSEVPQNLSASRPQDRQFILSSKKLLLSDSGFYLCAWSGERESRFFGPGTRLTVL.

The rearrangement uses TRBV7-4 and TRBJ1-5, with a tentative D call TRBD1 (5 bases). Trimming removed 2 bases from V and 1 base from J, with 9 bases in between. CDR1 and CDR2 from the germline V gene are SGHVT and SQSDAQ. This CDR3 has 15 amino acids. This CDR3 is CASSLQGGSNQPQHF. CDR3 bases: TGTGCCAGCAGCTTACAGGGAGGGAGCAATCAGCCCCAGCATTTT.

The CDR3 nucleotides are TGCGCCAGCAGCTTGGGAGGCACTAGCGGACAAGAGACCCAGTACTTC. This translates into CASSLGGTSGQETQYF. The J gene is TRBJ2-5, the V gene TRBV5-1; 8 bases match TRBD2. The CDR3 runs 16 residues. From germline, CDR1 is SGHRS and CDR2 YFSETQ. With V trimmed by 0 bases and J by 2 bases, 6 bases remained unmatched.

This sequence joins TRBV7-2 and TRBJ2-1; 12 bases agree with TRBD2. Germline assignment: CDR1 SGHTA and CDR2 FQGNSA. The CDR3 contains 16 residues. V lost 6 bases and J lost 8; bases outside the gene matches: 11. The CDR3 bases are TGTGCCAGCAGTCCCCTAGCGGGGGGGCCTGGGGATGAGCAGTTCTTC. It translates to CASSPLAGGPGDEQFF. Together with reference TRBV7-2 and TRBJ2-1, the CDR3 gives the full variable domain: GAGVSQSPSNKVTEKGKDVELRCDPISGHTALYWYRQSLGQGLEFLIYFQGNSAPDKSGLPSDRFSAERTGGSVSTLTIQRTQQEDSAVYLCASSPLAGGPGDEQFFGPGTRLTVL.

V and J are TRBV11-2 and TRBJ1-2, with TRBD1 matching 9 bases. The V gene's germline CDR1 is SGHAT and CDR2 FQNNGV. V dropped 2 bases and J dropped 4; count of bases not matched to a gene: 5. The CDR3 spans 15 residues. The CDR3 reads CASSLRQGVSYGYTF. The DNA for the CDR3 is TGTGCCAGCAGCTTAAGACAGGGGGTCTCCTATGGCTACACCTTC.

This rearrangement joins TRBV5-6 to TRBJ1-4, with 9 nucleotides matching TRBD1. V gave up 4 bases and J gave up 3 bases; unmatched junction bases: 4. This CDR3 contains 15 residues. Germline loops: CDR1 SGHDT, CDR2 YYEEEE. This CDR3 is CASSRGQGPNEKLFF. The CDR3 DNA reads TGTGCCAGCAGCCGCGGACAGGGGCCTAATGAAAAACTGTTTTTT.